The 7 T cell receptor beta chains in this list originate from one sample, sequenced in a study of beta chain features in type 1 diabetes. All of the isolated RNA was reverse transcribed, so expressed TCRB transcripts were sequenced. TCRdb's copy holds only in-frame clones and misses some; the assay was immunoSEQ multiplex PCR. The profile shows under 950,000 clones, about 17% of them singletons. Sequenced sample: naive CD4+ T cells from blood. These receptors were obtained from a woman aged 18 to 35 in good health.

This clone occurred a few times. The rearrangement uses TRBV7-9 and TRBJ2-1, with D perhaps matching TRBD2 (5 bases). The CDR3 length is 13 residues. V dropped 0 bases and J dropped 8 bases, with 8 bases sitting between them. Germline assignment: CDR1 SEHNR and CDR2 FQNEAQ (reference sequence). The DNA for the CDR3 is TGTGCCAGCAGCTTAGCCTACGGGGATGAGCAGTTCTTC. Translated, it gives CASSLAYGDEQFF.

For this clone: The same CDR3 is also encoded by other DNA sequences in this sample. The J gene is TRBJ2-3, the V gene TRBV2, with a possible D match to TRBD2 (6 bases). Deletions cut 6 bases from V and 6 bases from J, with 10 bases between. The length of the CDR3 is 12 residues. Germline loops: CDR1 SNHLY, CDR2 FYNNEI. The chain's CDR3 is CASSPRGDTQYF. DNA of the CDR3: TGTGCCAGCAGCCCTCGGGGGGATACGCAGTATTTT.

This clone was seen at least ten times. The V call is TRBV2, the J call TRBJ2-4; D may be TRBD2 (6 bases). The CDR3 contains 14 residues. V lost 8 bases and J lost 4, with 15 bases in between. The germline gives CDR1 SNHLY, CDR2 FYNNEI. CDR3 DNA: TGTGCCAGCGGGTTCTCTAGCGAGAAAAACATTCAGTACTTC. This sequence encodes CASGFSSEKNIQYF.

V usage is TRBV11-2 and J usage is TRBJ2-1, with 8 bases matching TRBD2. The CDR3 length is 14 residues. V lost 7 bases and J lost 5; bases outside the gene matches: 7. Germline V gene lookup returns CDR1 SGHAT and CDR2 FQNNGV. The CDR3 DNA reads as TGTGCCAGCACCACGCGGGGGGCCGACAATGAGCAGTTCTTC. This encodes CASTTRGADNEQFF. The complete variable domain, with remaining parts taken from reference TRBV11-2 and TRBJ2-1, reads EAGVAQSPRYKIIEKRQSVAFWCNPISGHATLYWYQQILGQGPKLLIQFQNNGVVDDSQLPKDRFSAERLKGVDSTLKIQPAKLEDSAVYLCASTTRGADNEQFFGPGTRLTVL.

This clone turned up a few times. This chain connects TRBV29-1 to TRBJ2-2; TRBD2 matches at 14 bases. The CDR3 is 16 residues long. With 2 bases clipped from V and 4 bases from J, the junction kept 3 bases outside the gene matches. In germline, CDR1 is SQVTM, CDR2 ANQGSEA. The CDR3: CSVEYGTSGSTGELFF. The CDR3 nucleotides read TGCAGCGTTGAATATGGGACTAGCGGGAGCACCGGGGAGCTGTTTTTT.

This clone was found a few times. The V call is TRBV15, the J call TRBJ2-3; 7 nucleotides line up with TRBD2. The CDR3 runs 14 residues. Germline assignment: CDR1 LNHNV and CDR2 YYDKDF (reference sequence). V lost 2 bases, J lost 3 bases, and 2 bases stayed unmatched. CDR3 residues: CATSRSGKTDTQYF. CDR3 nucleotides: TGTGCCACCAGCAGAAGCGGGAAAACAGATACGCAGTATTTT.

The CDR3 here is CASSLLGSRTEAFF. CDR3 bases: TGCGCCAGCAGCTTACTCGGCAGTCGAACTGAAGCTTTCTTT. J is TRBJ1-1 and V is TRBV5-1; D remains ambiguous. This CDR3 spans 14 amino acids. Germline V CDR1 and CDR2: SGHRS, YFSETQ. With 2 bases removed from V and 5 bases from J, the gap between germline ends came to 13 bases.